This TCR beta chain was identified in a study of T cells in Graves' hyperthyroidism and ophthalmopathy. Study-level results: Patients with ophthalmopathy were separated from those with stable hyperthyroidism by a 13 V-J model.

Stable disease denoted Graves' hyperthyroidism without ophthalmopathy progression within 18 months. Subjects aged 18 to 65 presented with newly diagnosed hyperthyroidism of less than 2 months' duration. What was amplified from RNA transcripts were TCR beta CDR3 regions. RT-PCR in the first round (using the HTBI primer set) targeted the TCR CDR3. One entry per CDR3 protein, called by TCRdb with MiXCR from the multiplex PCR reads. The table has about 760,000 distinct CDR3 sequences, roughly a third seen once. This CDR3 contains 15 residues. Germline CDR1 is SGHDT and CDR2 is YYEEEE. The ends were cut back, 1 base at V and 1 base at J, with 8 bases in the middle. This clonotype occurred many times. Its antigen remains unidentified.

The chain combines TRBV5-6 with TRBJ2-2, with D possibly matching TRBD1 (6 bases). The clonotype was recovered from a middle-aged woman with Graves' hyperthyroidism. The sample consisted of blood. CDR3 coding DNA: TGTGCCAGCAGCTTGTTGACAGGGAACACCGGGGAGCTGTTTTTT. Translated, it gives CASSLLTGNTGELFF.